Listed below are T cell receptor beta chains from one sample, sequenced in a study of blood T cell repertoires in COVID-19. The assay was immunoSEQ multiplex PCR, and TCRdb's table has in-frame clones only and misses some. The sample consists of about 200,000 clones, approximately 86% of them appearing once. Sample: PBMCs or T cells enriched from blood (not recorded which). The receptors shown here come from a woman aged 40 to 49 with acute COVID-19. The CDR3 runs from the conserved cysteine through the conserved F or W. Each record gives: CDR3 protein, CDR3 DNA, V gene, clone size, J gene, D gene. The D gene is left open where the match is weak. The listing skips clone size in some rows; elsewhere it reads once, few, many or a size class.

CDR3 protein: CASSSLSLMNTEAFF
CDR3 DNA: TGTGCCAGCAGTTCCTTGAGTCTCATGAACACTGAAGCTTTCTTT
V gene: TRBV27
clone size: -
J gene: TRBJ1-1
D gene: -

CDR3 protein: CASSLSYAEAFF
CDR3 DNA: TGTGCCAGCAGTTTATCCTACGCTGAAGCTTTCTTT
V gene: TRBV28
clone size: -
J gene: TRBJ1-1
D gene: -

CDR3 protein: CASSLRSSAQPSYNEQFF
CDR3 DNA: TGTGCCAGCAGCTTAAGGTCTAGCGCGCAACCCTCCTACAATGAGCAGTTCTTC
V gene: TRBV7-3
clone size: -
J gene: TRBJ2-1
D gene: -

CDR3 protein: CASSQDPRTITRPLQETQYF
CDR3 DNA: TGTGCCAGCAGCCAAGATCCCCGGACTATCACCCGACCCCTACAAGAGACCCAGTACTTC
V gene: TRBV3-1/TRBV3-2
clone size: -
J gene: TRBJ2-5
D gene: -

CDR3 protein: CASSSGTDNEKLFF
CDR3 DNA: TGTGCCAGCAGTTCGGGGACAGATAATGAAAAACTGTTTTTT
V gene: TRBV6-2/TRBV6-3
clone size: few
J gene: TRBJ1-4
D gene: TRBD1

CDR3 protein: CASRGQFNQPQHF
CDR3 DNA: TGTGCCAGCCGCGGACAGTTCAATCAGCCCCAGCATTTT
V gene: TRBV27
clone size: -
J gene: TRBJ1-5
D gene: -

CDR3 protein: CATSTLPTSGSSHEQFF
CDR3 DNA: TGTGCCACCAGCACCTTGCCGACTAGCGGGAGTTCGCATGAGCAGTTCTTC
V gene: TRBV15
clone size: -
J gene: TRBJ2-1
D gene: TRBD2

CDR3 protein: CASSILQGPTGELFF
CDR3 DNA: TGTGCCAGCAGTATCCTACAGGGACCCACCGGGGAGCTGTTTTTT
V gene: TRBV27
clone size: -
J gene: TRBJ2-2
D gene: -

CDR3 protein: CASSGGTGRIVSSGANVLTF
CDR3 DNA: TGTGCCAGCAGCGGAGGGACAGGGCGTATCGTCAGCTCTGGGGCCAACGTCCTGACTTTC
V gene: TRBV9
clone size: -
J gene: TRBJ2-6
D gene: TRBD1

CDR3 protein: CASSLARTDTQYF
CDR3 DNA: TGTGCCAGCAGCTTAGCGCGTACAGATACGCAGTATTTT
V gene: TRBV7-9
clone size: -
J gene: TRBJ2-3
D gene: -

CDR3 protein: CSATGEGGRTGNEQFF
CDR3 DNA: TGCAGCGCGACAGGGGAAGGCGGGAGGACGGGGAATGAGCAGTTCTTC
V gene: TRBV29-1
clone size: -
J gene: TRBJ2-1
D gene: -

CDR3 protein: CASSVSGSKAGELFF
CDR3 DNA: TGTGCCAGCAGCGTTAGCGGGAGTAAAGCCGGGGAGCTGTTTTTT
V gene: TRBV9
clone size: -
J gene: TRBJ2-2
D gene: TRBD2

CDR3 protein: CASSPSQNYLRFF
CDR3 DNA: TGTGCCAGCAGCCCATCCCAAAACTACCTCCGGTTCTTC
V gene: TRBV7-8
clone size: -
J gene: TRBJ2-1
D gene: -

CDR3 protein: CATSDSTVYGYTF
CDR3 DNA: TGTGCCACCAGTGACTCGACAGTATATGGCTACACCTTC
V gene: TRBV24-1
clone size: -
J gene: TRBJ1-2
D gene: -

CDR3 protein: CSVVQGATGELFF
CDR3 DNA: TGCAGCGTCGTACAGGGGGCGACCGGGGAGCTGTTTTTT
V gene: TRBV29-1
clone size: -
J gene: TRBJ2-2
D gene: TRBD1

CDR3 protein: CASSVDYSGSTDTQYF
CDR3 DNA: TGTGCCAGCAGCGTAGATTATAGCGGGAGCACAGATACGCAGTATTTT
V gene: TRBV9
clone size: -
J gene: TRBJ2-3
D gene: TRBD2

CDR3 protein: CASSFRGESYTF
CDR3 DNA: TGTGCCAGCAGCTTCCGGGGGGAAAGCTACACCTTC
V gene: TRBV7-9
clone size: -
J gene: TRBJ1-2
D gene: -

CDR3 protein: CASSLLGGGYTF
CDR3 DNA: TGTGCCAGCAGTTTACTAGGGGGCGGCTACACCTTC
V gene: TRBV28
clone size: -
J gene: TRBJ1-2
D gene: TRBD1

CDR3 protein: CASSPRTERAFF
CDR3 DNA: TGTGCCAGCAGCCCTAGGACCGAGCGGGCTTTCTTT
V gene: TRBV7-8
clone size: -
J gene: TRBJ1-1
D gene: -

CDR3 protein: CASSSGTGRNQPQHF
CDR3 DNA: TGTGCCAGCAGTTCTGGGACAGGTCGTAATCAGCCCCAGCATTTT
V gene: TRBV27
clone size: -
J gene: TRBJ1-5
D gene: TRBD1

CDR3 protein: CASSLSPLFSGNTIYF
CDR3 DNA: TGTGCCAGCAGTTTGTCCCCCCTATTCTCTGGAAACACCATATATTTT
V gene: TRBV27
clone size: -
J gene: TRBJ1-3
D gene: -

CDR3 protein: CSVPTGGRVTEAFF
CDR3 DNA: TGCAGCGTCCCCACGGGGGGAAGAGTCACTGAAGCTTTCTTT
V gene: TRBV29-1
clone size: -
J gene: TRBJ1-1
D gene: -

CDR3 protein: CASSLGQGASPLHF
CDR3 DNA: TGTGCCAGCAGCTTGGGACAGGGGGCTTCACCCCTCCACTTT
V gene: TRBV5-4
clone size: few
J gene: TRBJ1-6
D gene: TRBD1

CDR3 protein: CASSEAPIIGYTF
CDR3 DNA: TGTGCCAGCAGCGAGGCTCCTATTATTGGCTACACCTTC
V gene: TRBV5-6
clone size: -
J gene: TRBJ1-2
D gene: -

CDR3 protein: CASSQNRVDGYGYTF
CDR3 DNA: TGTGCCAGCAGCCAAAACAGGGTAGACGGCTATGGCTACACCTTC
V gene: TRBV2
clone size: once
J gene: TRBJ1-2
D gene: -

CDR3 protein: CASSPGRGHEQYF
CDR3 DNA: TGTGCCAGCAGCCCGGGTAGGGGGCACGAGCAGTACTTC
V gene: TRBV11-1
clone size: many
J gene: TRBJ2-7
D gene: TRBD1

CDR3 protein: CASRSLRGTDTQYF
CDR3 DNA: TGTGCCAGCCGCAGTCTTAGGGGGACAGATACGCAGTATTTT
V gene: TRBV21-1
clone size: -
J gene: TRBJ2-3
D gene: -

CDR3 protein: CASSLAYAGTANQETQYF
CDR3 DNA: TGTGCCAGCAGCTTAGCGTATGCCGGGACAGCGAACCAAGAGACCCAGTACTTC
V gene: TRBV7-9
clone size: -
J gene: TRBJ2-5
D gene: TRBD1

CDR3 protein: CASSPHSGRNTGELFF
CDR3 DNA: TGCGCCAGCAGCCCCCATAGCGGTCGGAACACCGGGGAGCTGTTTTTT
V gene: TRBV5-1
clone size: few
J gene: TRBJ2-2
D gene: -

CDR3 protein: CASSVRGTLNTGELFF
CDR3 DNA: TGTGCCAGCAGCGTCAGGGGGACTTTGAACACCGGGGAGCTGTTTTTT
V gene: TRBV9
clone size: once
J gene: TRBJ2-2
D gene: -

CDR3 protein: CATLRGKTQYF
CDR3 DNA: TGTGCCACTCTCAGGGGGAAAACGCAGTATTTT
V gene: TRBV25-1
clone size: -
J gene: TRBJ2-3
D gene: TRBD1

CDR3 protein: CASSGGTVPSSGNTIYF
CDR3 DNA: TGTGCCAGCTCGGGGGGGACAGTGCCGAGCTCTGGAAACACCATATATTTT
V gene: TRBV7-9
clone size: -
J gene: TRBJ1-3
D gene: TRBD1

CDR3 protein: CASSSLAVAREQYF
CDR3 DNA: TGTGCCAGCAGCTCCTTGGCGGTAGCGCGCGAGCAGTACTTC
V gene: TRBV7-9
clone size: -
J gene: TRBJ2-7
D gene: -

CDR3 protein: CASSLTERQGVGETQYF
CDR3 DNA: TGTGCCAGCAGCTTAACCGAGAGACAGGGGGTAGGAGAGACCCAGTACTTC
V gene: TRBV7-9
clone size: -
J gene: TRBJ2-5
D gene: TRBD1

CDR3 protein: CASSPRRGSDSYNEQFF
CDR3 DNA: TGTGCCAGCTCACCGAGGAGAGGGAGTGACTCCTACAATGAGCAGTTCTTC
V gene: TRBV18
clone size: -
J gene: TRBJ2-1
D gene: -

CDR3 protein: CASSRDREYF
CDR3 DNA: TGTGCCAGCAGCCGGGACAGGGAGTACTTC
V gene: TRBV28
clone size: once
J gene: TRBJ2-7
D gene: TRBD1

CDR3 protein: CASSLPRDRVEHGYTF
CDR3 DNA: TGTGCCAGTAGTCTTCCGAGGGACAGGGTAGAACATGGCTACACCTTC
V gene: TRBV19
clone size: -
J gene: TRBJ1-2
D gene: TRBD1

CDR3 protein: CASSQLAGGPISSTDTQYF
CDR3 DNA: TGCGCCAGCAGCCAATTAGCGGGAGGGCCTATCAGTAGCACAGATACGCAGTATTTT
V gene: TRBV4-3
clone size: -
J gene: TRBJ2-3
D gene: TRBD2

CDR3 protein: CASSIVGTTNTGELFF
CDR3 DNA: TGTGCCAGTAGTATAGTTGGGACAACGAACACCGGGGAGCTGTTTTTT
V gene: TRBV19
clone size: -
J gene: TRBJ2-2
D gene: -

CDR3 protein: CAISESGSNQPQHF
CDR3 DNA: TGTGCCATCAGTGAGTCCGGTAGCAATCAGCCCCAGCATTTT
V gene: TRBV10-3
clone size: -
J gene: TRBJ1-5
D gene: -

CDR3 protein: CATSSGQARQETQYF
CDR3 DNA: TGTGCCACCAGCAGCGGACAGGCGCGGCAAGAGACCCAGTACTTC
V gene: TRBV15
clone size: -
J gene: TRBJ2-5
D gene: TRBD1

CDR3 protein: CASHGQGTWGYGYTF
CDR3 DNA: TGTGCCAGCCACGGACAGGGGACTTGGGGGTATGGCTACACCTTC
V gene: TRBV6-5
clone size: -
J gene: TRBJ1-2
D gene: TRBD1

CDR3 protein: CASSIEREGTDTQYF
CDR3 DNA: TGTGCCAGTAGTATAGAGCGGGAAGGGACAGATACGCAGTATTTT
V gene: TRBV19
clone size: -
J gene: TRBJ2-3
D gene: -

CDR3 protein: CASSQGLAGVGKNEQFF
CDR3 DNA: TGTGCCAGTAGCCAGGGACTAGCGGGAGTCGGGAAGAATGAGCAGTTCTTC
V gene: TRBV19
clone size: -
J gene: TRBJ2-1
D gene: TRBD2

CDR3 protein: CASSPQGVYGYTF
CDR3 DNA: TGTGCCAGCAGCCCCCAGGGGGTCTATGGCTACACCTTC
V gene: TRBV11-2
clone size: -
J gene: TRBJ1-2
D gene: TRBD1

CDR3 protein: CASSGPGYSYGYTF
CDR3 DNA: TGTGCCAGCAGTGGCCCAGGGTATAGCTATGGCTACACCTTC
V gene: TRBV28
clone size: -
J gene: TRBJ1-2
D gene: -

CDR3 protein: CASSVPDRNQPQHF
CDR3 DNA: TGTGCCAGCAGCGTCCCGGACAGAAACCAGCCCCAGCATTTT
V gene: TRBV28
clone size: -
J gene: TRBJ1-5
D gene: -

CDR3 protein: CASSQGALQVEQYF
CDR3 DNA: TGCGCCAGCAGCCAAGGTGCCCTGCAGGTCGAGCAGTACTTC
V gene: TRBV4-3
clone size: -
J gene: TRBJ2-7
D gene: -

CDR3 protein: CASSLGAGGYEQYF
CDR3 DNA: TGTGCCAGCAGCTTAGGAGCGGGAGGCTACGAGCAGTACTTC
V gene: TRBV7-9
clone size: -
J gene: TRBJ2-7
D gene: TRBD2

CDR3 protein: CASSLEGWSAGDYEQYF
CDR3 DNA: TGTGCCAGCAGCTTGGAAGGATGGTCGGCAGGGGACTACGAGCAGTACTTC
V gene: TRBV5-6
clone size: -
J gene: TRBJ2-7
D gene: -